Listed below are T cell receptor beta chains from one sample, sequenced in a study of CD8+ T cells in alopecia areata. Assay: immunoSEQ multiplex PCR; the TCRdb copy retains only in-frame clones and omits some. This sample has approximately 91,000 clones; less than 50% occur once, and the top ten carry 0.75% to 0.9%. Sample: CD4+ T cells sorted from blood. The receptors were sampled from a human donor with alopecia areata. The CDR3 runs from the conserved cysteine through the conserved F or W. The D gene is left open where the match is weak. Not all rows give a size; the values are once, few, many and, for expanded clones, a class.

cdr3_nt cdr3_aa j_call v_call clone_size d_call cdr3_length
TGCAGCGGTGTTGACAGATATCTGACCAAAAACATTCAGTACTTC CSGVDRYLTKNIQYF TRBJ2-4 TRBV29-1 . . 15
TGTGCTAGTGGTGACCCGGGAGAGACCCAGTACTTC CASGDPGETQYF TRBJ2-5 TRBV12-5 . . 12
TGCAGCGGGGCCGGGCCGGCCTCCGAGCAGTACTTC CSGAGPASEQYF TRBJ2-7 TRBV29-1 . . 12
TGCAGCGTTGAAGGTGGGGCGCATGTAGATACGCAGTATTTT CSVEGGAHVDTQYF TRBJ2-3 TRBV29-1 few . 14
TGCAGCGCGGCACGGGAGAATGGTGAGCAGTTCTTC CSAARENGEQFF TRBJ2-1 TRBV29-1 few . 12
TGCGCCAGCAGCGGGGACAGAGGAAGCGGCTACACCTTC CASSGDRGSGYTF TRBJ1-2 TRBV5-1 . TRBD1 13
TGCAGCGTGGGGGAGACCTATGGCTACACCTTC CSVGETYGYTF TRBJ1-2 TRBV29-1 . . 11
TGCGCCAGCAGCACCAACACGGCCTATGGCTACACCTTC CASSTNTAYGYTF TRBJ1-2 TRBV5-1 . . 13
TGCAGCGTTGGGGTGTCCGGGGAGCTGTTTTTT CSVGVSGELFF TRBJ2-2 TRBV29-1 few . 11
TGTGCCAGCAGTCGTGGACAGGGGTACGAGCAGTACTTC CASSRGQGYEQYF TRBJ2-7 TRBV2 . TRBD1 13
TGCAGCGGGTACCGGGCCCTATGTGAGCAGTTCTTC CSGYRALCEQFF TRBJ2-1 TRBV29-1 few . 12
TGTGCCAGCAGCCCCTTCGGACAGGGGGATCAGCCCCAGCATTTT CASSPFGQGDQPQHF TRBJ1-5 TRBV5-6 . TRBD1 15
TGCAGCGTTGAAGATCCTAGCACCCCTTACAATGAGCAGTTCTTC CSVEDPSTPYNEQFF TRBJ2-1 TRBV29-1 . . 15
TGTGCCACCAGCGGGGGCGGGCGGGATAAGGGCAATGAGCAGTTCTTC CATSGGGRDKGNEQFF TRBJ2-1 TRBV15 . . 16
TGCAGCGTTGGGACTAGCGGCAAAGAGCAGTTCTTC CSVGTSGKEQFF TRBJ2-1 TRBV29-1 . TRBD2 12
TGTGCCAGCTCACCGCGACAGGGCGGTTCTGTCGAGCAGTACTTC CASSPRQGGSVEQYF TRBJ2-7 TRBV18 once TRBD1 15
TGTGCCAGCAGCTCCAGGGACTACACTGAAGCTTTCTTT CASSSRDYTEAFF TRBJ1-1 TRBV27 . . 13
TGCAGCGTTGAGAGGGGTCAAGAGACCCAGTACTTC CSVERGQETQYF TRBJ2-5 TRBV29-1 few . 12
TGTGCCAGCAGTCGCTCAGGAGAAGAGACCCAGTACTTC CASSRSGEETQYF TRBJ2-5 TRBV2 . . 13
TGTGCCTGGAGTGTAGCGGCCGAAAAACTGTTTTTT CAWSVAAEKLFF TRBJ1-4 TRBV30 . . 12
TGCAGCGTTGAGGGACAGGGGGCTTGGGAGACCCAGTACTTC CSVEGQGAWETQYF TRBJ2-5 TRBV29-1 . TRBD1 14
TGCAGCGTTGAGGGCCAAGAGACCCAGTACTTC CSVEGQETQYF TRBJ2-5 TRBV29-1 few . 11
TGCAGCGTTGGCTTCGCTAGCGGCACAGATACGCAGTATTTT CSVGFASGTDTQYF TRBJ2-3 TRBV29-1 few . 14
TGTGCCTGGACGACCGGGACCTCTGGGGCCAACGTCCTGACTTTC CAWTTGTSGANVLTF TRBJ2-6 TRBV30 . . 15
TGTGCCTGGAGTGTAGGTGACAATAACTATGGCTACACCTTC CAWSVGDNNYGYTF TRBJ1-2 TRBV30 . . 14
TGCAGCGTTGAACGGACGAGGAACACTGAAGCTTTCTTT CSVERTRNTEAFF TRBJ1-1 TRBV29-1 few . 13
TGCAGCGGGGATCCGGGACTAGGGGAGCAGTACTTC CSGDPGLGEQYF TRBJ2-7 TRBV29-1 few TRBD2 12
TGCAGCGCCGACAGGGCTCTAAGCTCCTACAATGAGCAGTTCTTC CSADRALSSYNEQFF TRBJ2-1 TRBV29-1 . TRBD1 15
TGTGCCAGCAGCGAACGAGGGACAGTCAATCAGCCCCAGCATTTT CASSERGTVNQPQHF TRBJ1-5 TRBV9 . TRBD1 15
TGTGCCTGGAGTCTGCTCTACAATGAGCAGTTCTTC CAWSLLYNEQFF TRBJ2-1 TRBV30 . . 12
TGTGCCTGGAGTCCTGGACGCAGAACGGGCGAGCAGTACTTC CAWSPGRRTGEQYF TRBJ2-7 TRBV30 . . 14
TGTGCCAGCAGCCCCCGCCCGGGGACTAGCGGGAGCTCAGTCAATGAGCAGTTCTTC CASSPRPGTSGSSVNEQFF TRBJ2-1 TRBV28 once TRBD2 19
TGCAGCGTTGGGTCCGACCAGCCCCAGCATTTT CSVGSDQPQHF TRBJ1-5 TRBV29-1 . . 11
TGTGCCAGCTATCTACCTGGACGGGGGGCCGGGGAGCTGTTTTTT CASYLPGRGAGELFF TRBJ2-2 TRBV28 many TRBD2 15
TGTGCCACGGAGAGGTACAATGAGCAGTTCTTC CATERYNEQFF TRBJ2-1 TRBV13 . . 11
TGCAGCGTTGCAGCGACCCAAGAGACCCAGTACTTC CSVAATQETQYF TRBJ2-5 TRBV29-1 few . 12
TGTGCCAGCAGTGTTACGGGGCTTTCCTACGAGCAGTACTTC CASSVTGLSYEQYF TRBJ2-7 TRBV28 few . 14
TGTGCCAGCATCTTTGGACAGGGTGTTACAGATACGCAGTATTTT CASIFGQGVTDTQYF TRBJ2-3 TRBV2 . TRBD1 15
TGTGCCAGCAGCTTGGCCGTCAGGGGCTCCTACAATGAGCAGTTCTTC CASSLAVRGSYNEQFF TRBJ2-1 TRBV5-4 . . 16
TGTGCCAGCAGCGAGAGAGGGGGTCTTAGTGAAAAACTGTTTTTT CASSERGGLSEKLFF TRBJ1-4 TRBV9 once . 15
TGCAGCGTAACGCTGAGCGGGAGTGTTTCGAATACGCAGTATTTT CSVTLSGSVSNTQYF TRBJ2-3 TRBV29-1 few TRBD2 15
TGCGCCAGCAGCCAAGGTCCCAACACCGGGGAGCTGTTTTTT CASSQGPNTGELFF TRBJ2-2 TRBV4-3 few . 14
TGTGCCAGCAGCTCCTCGAGCTCCTACGAGCAGTACTTC CASSSSSSYEQYF TRBJ2-7 TRBV9 . . 13
TGTGCCAGCAGGATCTCATTGGGGCCGGAAGAGACCCAGTACTTC CASRISLGPEETQYF TRBJ2-5 TRBV5-4 . . 15
TGCAGCGTTCGTGAGGTTGTCACAGATACGCAGTATTTT CSVREVVTDTQYF TRBJ2-3 TRBV29-1 . . 13
TGTGCCTGGAGTGTCGGGGGAAGCAATCAGCCCCAGCATTTT CAWSVGGSNQPQHF TRBJ1-5 TRBV30 . . 14
TGTGCCAGCGAGAGGGAAGAGACCCAGTACTTC CASEREETQYF TRBJ2-5 TRBV2 . . 11
TGCAGCGTTGATGGGGGTGTTAGCGAGCAGTACTTC CSVDGGVSEQYF TRBJ2-7 TRBV29-1 . . 12
TGTGCCAGTAGTATGAGGCAGATCACAGATACGCAGTATTTT CASSMRQITDTQYF TRBJ2-3 TRBV19 few . 14
TGTGCCTCCCTCGATACGGGCGGGGTCGAGCAGTACTTC CASLDTGGVEQYF TRBJ2-7 TRBV28 few . 13
TGTGCCTGGACCCATCCTAGTGTTTCTCCCTACAATGAGCAGTTCTTC CAWTHPSVSPYNEQFF TRBJ2-1 TRBV30 . . 16
TGTGCCTGGAGTCAGACTAGCGGGAGACTCTCCTACGAGCAGTACTTC CAWSQTSGRLSYEQYF TRBJ2-7 TRBV30 . TRBD2 16
TGCGCCAGCAGCCCCAGGCCCATTCAACCGGATCAGCCCCAGCATTTT CASSPRPIQPDQPQHF TRBJ1-5 TRBV5-1 . . 16